This T cell receptor (beta chain) derives from a study of blood T cells in healthy people across ages. The use of a sample-barcoded 5' primer and a J-beta primer mix characterized a second PCR of about 7 to 12 cycles. TCRdb reprocessed the 5' RACE reads via MiXCR and lists one record per CDR3 protein. The table lists roughly 1,500,000 distinct CDR3 sequences, 42% of them singletons. CDR3 length: 13 residues. The V end lost 0 bases, the J end lost 5 bases, and 10 bases lay between the germline ends. Germline-derived CDR1 and CDR2 are DFQATT and SNEGSKA (reference sequence). There were healthy Caucasian individuals from Russia, aged about 6 to 95, serving as donors. No fewer than 5.5 micrograms of total RNA were isolated from every sample.

Material: blood. The chain links TRBV20-1 to TRBJ2-5, with D unclear. The clonotype originates from a young woman in good health. The CDR3 loop reads CSAREGLGETQYF. The CDR3, as DNA: TGCAGTGCTAGAGAGGGTTTAGGCGAGACCCAGTACTTC.